These 10 T cell receptor beta chains originate from one sample sequenced in a study of cytomegalovirus exposure and HLA in healthy donors. The study ran its PCR with 60 Vbeta and 13 Jbeta primers. The table came from immunoSEQ multiplex PCR; TCRdb's copy has only in-frame clones and leaves some out. This sample has tens of thousands of clones; approximately 70% occur once, and the top ten carry around 15%. The sample comprised PBMCs. The receptors were gathered from a male donor in good health and CMV-seropositive.

The rearrangement uses TRBV11-2 and TRBJ2-7; tentatively, D is TRBD1 (5 bases). CDR1 and CDR2 from the germline V gene are SGHAT and FQNNGV. The CDR3 has 15 amino acids. Trimming left V 2 bases short and J 0 bases short, with 11 bases between. The CDR3 is CASSLQSDSSYEQYF. The DNA of the CDR3 is TGTGCCAGCAGCTTACAATCCGACAGCTCCTACGAGCAGTACTTC. The whole variable domain, remainder taken from reference TRBV11-2 and TRBJ2-7, is EAGVAQSPRYKIIEKRQSVAFWCNPISGHATLYWYQQILGQGPKLLIQFQNNGVVDDSQLPKDRFSAERLKGVDSTLKIQPAKLEDSAVYLCASSLQSDSSYEQYFGPGTRLTVT.

The chain links TRBV11-2 to TRBJ2-2, with 8 nucleotides matching TRBD2. This CDR3 has 16 residues. Germline-derived CDR1 and CDR2 are SGHAT and FQNNGV. The trim removed 5 bases at V and 2 bases at J, leaving 7 bases unmatched. The CDR3 loop reads CASSRLAGSNTGELFF. DNA of the CDR3: TGTGCCAGCAGCAGATTAGCGGGGTCTAACACCGGGGAGCTGTTTTTT.

The V call is TRBV2, the J call TRBJ1-2; 7 bases fit TRBD1. This CDR3 spans 14 amino acids. V was pared by 6 bases and J by 8 bases, with 12 bases of the junction left unmatched. Germline assignment: CDR1 SNHLY and CDR2 FYNNEI. In nucleotides, the CDR3 is TGTGCCAGCAGGAGGGGACAGCACCTGGGAGGCTACACCTTC. Amino acids: CASRRGQHLGGYTF. Full variable domain (rest looked up from reference TRBV2 and TRBJ1-2): EPEVTQTPSHQVTQMGQEVILRCVPISNHLYFYWYRQILGQKVEFLVSFYNNEISEKSEIFDDQFSVERPDGSNFTLKIRSTKLEDSAMYFCASRRGQHLGGYTFGSGTRLTVV.

The rearrangement uses TRBV18 and TRBJ2-5; D unclear. The germline V gene encodes CDR1 KGHSH and CDR2 LQKENI. This CDR3 contains 15 residues. V shed 6 bases and J shed 2 bases, with 16 bases lying between them. CDR3 sequence (DNA): TGTGCCAGCTCGCTCCGGTCCTCCGCGCAAGAGACCCAGTACTTC. Encoded protein: CASSLRSSAQETQYF.

The rearrangement links TRBV13 to TRBJ2-1, with TRBD2 as a possible D gene (5 bases). CDR3 length equals 11 residues. V lost 5 bases to trimming and J lost 9 bases, with 8 bases between them. Germline assignment: CDR1 PRHDT and CDR2 FYEKMQ (reference sequence). The CDR3 sequence is CASSAGVEQFF. CDR3 DNA: TGTGCCAGCAGCGCGGGTGTTGAGCAGTTCTTC. Supplemented by reference TRBV13 and TRBJ2-1, the full variable domain reads AAGVIQSPRHLIKEKRETATLKCYPIPRHDTVYWYQQGPGQDPQFLISFYEKMQSDKGSIPDRFSAQQFSDYHSELNMSSLELGDSALYFCASSAGVEQFFGPGTRLTVL.

V gene TRBV7-3 combines with J gene TRBJ1-1, with a tentative D call TRBD1 (6 bases). The CDR3 is 16 amino acids. Trimming stripped 0 bases from V and 8 bases from J, with 19 bases between. Germline CDR1 is SGHTA and CDR2 is FQGTGA. In DNA, the CDR3 is TGTGCCAGCAGCTTAACCCCAGGGACCGGGGGGGGCGAAGCTTTCTTT. Protein: CASSLTPGTGGGEAFF. The whole variable domain, remainder taken from reference TRBV7-3 and TRBJ1-1, is GAGVSQTPSNKVTEKGKYVELRCDPISGHTALYWYRQSLGQGPEFLIYFQGTGAADDSGLPNDRFFAVRPEGSVSTLKIQRTERGDSAVYLCASSLTPGTGGGEAFFGQGTRLTVV.

The gene calls are TRBV18 and TRBJ2-6; 11 bases fit TRBD2. This CDR3 has 19 amino acids. Germline-derived CDR1 and CDR2 are KGHSH and LQKENI. V lost 2 bases and J lost 1; bases outside the gene matches: 7. The CDR3 sequence is CASSPRMLAGGSGANVLTF. DNA of the CDR3: TGTGCCAGCTCACCAAGGATGCTAGCGGGGGGATCTGGGGCCAACGTCCTGACTTTC.

This clone was picked up a small number of times. The CDR3 is CASSRGTSGASYEQYF. The CDR3 bases are TGTGCCAGCTCACGTGGGACTAGCGGGGCTTCCTACGAGCAGTACTTC. This sequence joins TRBV18 and TRBJ2-7; 13 nucleotides agree with TRBD2. Germline CDR1 reads KGHSH; CDR2 reads LQKENI. This CDR3 has 16 amino acids. The V gene end was trimmed by 4 bases and the J gene end by 1 base; junction bases not matched to a gene: 4.

Written as DNA, the CDR3 is TGTGCCAGTAGTACGGACAGATACTCTGGAAACACCATATATTTT. Its protein is CASSTDRYSGNTIYF. The chain employs TRBV19 and TRBJ1-3, with a tentative D call TRBD1 (6 bases). Trimming shortened V by 4 bases and J by 0 bases, and 10 bases separated the two germline ends. Germline CDR1 LNHDA, CDR2 SQIVND (reference sequence). The CDR3 consists of 15 residues.

The CDR3 coding sequence is TGTGCCAGCAGTTACGGATCGGGACAGGGGGGGGAGACCCAGTACTTC. Translated: CASSYGSGQGGETQYF. The rearrangement joins TRBV5-4 to TRBJ2-5; 11 nucleotides match TRBD1. Germline V lookup: CDR1 SGHNT, CDR2 YYREEE (reference sequence). The CDR3 extends over 16 amino acids. V lost 5 bases to trimming and J lost 5 bases; unmatched junction nucleotides: 11.